This TCR beta chain was retrieved from a study of T cell changes during pregnancy in multiple sclerosis. V shed 7 bases and J shed 3 bases, with 9 bases lying between them. The CDR3 contains 12 residues. CDR1 is SNHLY and CDR2 is FYNNEI in the germline V gene. Clones were read by immunoSEQ multiplex PCR, and TCRdb kept only the in-frame ones, dropping some. In the table there are more than 20,000 clones, approximately 95% of which are singletons. The TCR was taken from a female donor with multiple sclerosis, enrolled in a pregnancy study. Specimen: CD8+ T cells from peripheral blood mononuclear cells, collected in the third trimester of pregnancy. V gene TRBV2 combines with J gene TRBJ2-5, with D maybe TRBD1 (6 bases). The CDR3 here is CASTPGEETQYF. The DNA of the CDR3 is TGTGCCAGCACCCCAGGGGAAGAGACCCAGTACTTC.